A selection of T cell receptor beta chains follows, all from one sample in a study of blood T cells in healthy people across ages. TCRdb reprocessed the 5' RACE reads via MiXCR and lists one record per CDR3 protein. The table includes 500,000 to 550,000 distinct CDR3 sequences, 24% detected once. The same sample was also used in a study of T cells of mothers and their children.

Sequenced input: blood. These receptor sequences come from a boy under 18 in good health. Both conserved end residues are part of each CDR3. Fields, in order: CDR3 length, D gene, V gene, clone size, J gene, CDR3 protein, CDR3 DNA. The D gene is left open where the match is weak. Clone size is shown for a subset of rows, as once, few, many or a class of expanded clone.

length: 12
D: TRBD2
V: TRBV7-8
size: few
J: TRBJ2-1
CDR3: CASSSSGFEQFF
DNA: TGTGCCAGCAGCTCTAGCGGGTTTGAGCAGTTCTTC

length: 16
D: TRBD1
V: TRBV28
size: few
J: TRBJ1-2
CDR3: CASSSHDRGRITGYTF
DNA: TGTGCCAGCAGCTCGCATGACAGGGGGCGGATTACTGGCTACACCTTC

length: 16
D: TRBD1
V: TRBV7-2
size: .
J: TRBJ1-6
CDR3: CASSLVTGAINSPLHF
DNA: TGTGCCAGCAGCTTAGTAACAGGGGCCATTAATTCACCCCTCCACTTT

length: 17
D: .
V: TRBV29-1
size: many
J: TRBJ2-5
CDR3: CSVESPGVAWTQETQYF
DNA: TGCAGCGTTGAATCTCCAGGTGTTGCGTGGACGCAAGAGACCCAGTACTTC

length: 12
D: .
V: TRBV12-3/TRBV12-4
size: few
J: TRBJ2-1
CDR3: CASSFTTSEQFF
DNA: TGTGCCAGCAGTTTCACAACGAGTGAGCAGTTCTTC

length: 14
D: .
V: TRBV27
size: .
J: TRBJ2-1
CDR3: CASSLVGGAAEQFF
DNA: TGTGCCAGCAGTTTAGTCGGCGGGGCGGCTGAGCAGTTCTTC

length: 15
D: TRBD2
V: TRBV27
size: .
J: TRBJ2-7
CDR3: CASSQGGSQQNEQYF
DNA: TGTGCCAGCAGTCAGGGCGGGAGTCAACAGAACGAGCAGTACTTC

length: 14
D: .
V: TRBV29-1
size: few
J: TRBJ2-3
CDR3: CSVEDRLSTDTQYF
DNA: TGCAGCGTTGAGGACAGATTAAGCACAGATACGCAGTATTTT

length: 15
D: TRBD2
V: TRBV20-1
size: few
J: TRBJ2-7
CDR3: CSARDPPSGRYEQYF
DNA: TGCAGTGCTAGAGATCCTCCTAGCGGACGTTACGAGCAGTACTTC

length: 15
D: TRBD2
V: TRBV14
size: .
J: TRBJ2-5
CDR3: CASSHPSGIKEAQYF
DNA: TGTGCCAGCAGCCACCCGAGCGGGATAAAAGAGGCCCAGTACTTC

length: 16
D: TRBD1
V: TRBV20-1
size: .
J: TRBJ2-5
CDR3: CSARDDGTGRQETQYF
DNA: TGCAGTGCTAGAGATGATGGGACAGGGAGGCAAGAGACCCAGTACTTC

length: 13
D: TRBD2
V: TRBV7-3
size: many
J: TRBJ2-3
CDR3: CASSLREGDTQYF
DNA: TGTGCCAGCAGCTTGAGGGAGGGCGATACGCAGTATTTT

length: 15
D: .
V: TRBV4-2
size: few
J: TRBJ1-5
CDR3: CASSSQDGYNQPQHF
DNA: TGTGCCAGCAGCTCCCAGGACGGATACAATCAGCCCCAGCATTTT

length: 15
D: .
V: TRBV5-1
size: few
J: TRBJ2-3
CDR3: CASSLGASRGHTQYF
DNA: TGCGCCAGCAGCTTGGGAGCTTCTCGAGGGCATACGCAGTATTTT

length: 15
D: TRBD2
V: TRBV6-5
size: many
J: TRBJ2-7
CDR3: CASSYSLAGVYEQYF
DNA: TGTGCCAGCAGTTACTCACTAGCGGGAGTTTACGAGCAGTACTTC

length: 13
D: .
V: TRBV20-1
size: .
J: TRBJ1-2
CDR3: CSAATGLNYGYTF
DNA: TGCAGTGCAGCCACAGGGTTGAACTATGGCTACACCTTC

length: 15
D: .
V: TRBV3-1
size: .
J: TRBJ2-5
CDR3: CASSPYGDPRETQYF
DNA: TGTGCCAGCAGCCCCTACGGGGACCCTCGGGAGACCCAGTACTTC